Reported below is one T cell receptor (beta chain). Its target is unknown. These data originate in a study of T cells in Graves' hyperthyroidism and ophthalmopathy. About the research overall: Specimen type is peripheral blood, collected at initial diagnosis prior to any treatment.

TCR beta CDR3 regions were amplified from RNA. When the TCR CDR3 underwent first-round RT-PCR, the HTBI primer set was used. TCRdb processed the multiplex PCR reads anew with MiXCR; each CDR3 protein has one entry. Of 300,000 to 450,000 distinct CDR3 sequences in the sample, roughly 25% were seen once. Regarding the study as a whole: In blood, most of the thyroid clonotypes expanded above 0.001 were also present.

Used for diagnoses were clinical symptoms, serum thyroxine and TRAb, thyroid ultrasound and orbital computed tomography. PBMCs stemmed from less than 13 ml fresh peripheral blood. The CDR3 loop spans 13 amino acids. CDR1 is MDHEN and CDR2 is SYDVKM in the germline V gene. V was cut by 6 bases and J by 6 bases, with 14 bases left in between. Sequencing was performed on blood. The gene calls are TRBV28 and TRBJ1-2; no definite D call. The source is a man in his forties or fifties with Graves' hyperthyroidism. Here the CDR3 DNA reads TGTGCCAGCAGGGTCTCCCTGGGCGATGGCTACACCTTC. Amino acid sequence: CASRVSLGDGYTF.